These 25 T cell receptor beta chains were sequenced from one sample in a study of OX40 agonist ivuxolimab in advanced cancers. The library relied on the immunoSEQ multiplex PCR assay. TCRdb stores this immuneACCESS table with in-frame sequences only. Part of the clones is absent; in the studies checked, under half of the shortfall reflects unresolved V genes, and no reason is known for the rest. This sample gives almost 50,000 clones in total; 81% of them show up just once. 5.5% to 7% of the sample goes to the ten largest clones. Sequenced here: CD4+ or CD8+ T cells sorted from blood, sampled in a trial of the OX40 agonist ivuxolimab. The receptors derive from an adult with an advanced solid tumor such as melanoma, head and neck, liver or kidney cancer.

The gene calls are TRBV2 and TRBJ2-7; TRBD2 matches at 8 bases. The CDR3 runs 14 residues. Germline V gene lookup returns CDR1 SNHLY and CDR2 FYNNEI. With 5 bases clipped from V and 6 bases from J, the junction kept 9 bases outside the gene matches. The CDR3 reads CASSSSGLEGEQYF. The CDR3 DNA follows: TGTGCCAGCAGTTCCTCGGGACTAGAAGGCGAGCAGTACTTC.

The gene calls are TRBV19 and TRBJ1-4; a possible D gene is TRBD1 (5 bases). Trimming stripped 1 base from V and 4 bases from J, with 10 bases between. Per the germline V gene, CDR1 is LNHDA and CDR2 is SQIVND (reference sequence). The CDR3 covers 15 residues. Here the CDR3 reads CASSIVLQDNEKLFF. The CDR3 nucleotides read TGTGCCAGTAGTATAGTCCTACAGGATAATGAAAAACTGTTTTTT.

In DNA, the CDR3 is TGTGCCAGCAGTTCAGGACAGGGGCTCGGAAAACTGTTTTTT. Protein: CASSSGQGLGKLFF. V gene TRBV27 combines with J gene TRBJ1-4, with 9 bases aligning to TRBD1. V lost 4 bases and J lost 10; bases outside the gene matches: 7. This CDR3 region has 14 residues. The germline CDR1 and CDR2 sequences are MNHEY and SMNVEV (reference sequence).

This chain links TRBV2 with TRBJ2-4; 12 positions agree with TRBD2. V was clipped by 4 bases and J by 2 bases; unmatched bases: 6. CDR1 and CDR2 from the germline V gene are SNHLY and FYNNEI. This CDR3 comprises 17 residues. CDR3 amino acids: CASSASGGAATKNIQYF. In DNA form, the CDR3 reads TGTGCCAGCAGTGCTAGCGGGGGGGCCGCGACCAAAAACATTCAGTACTTC.

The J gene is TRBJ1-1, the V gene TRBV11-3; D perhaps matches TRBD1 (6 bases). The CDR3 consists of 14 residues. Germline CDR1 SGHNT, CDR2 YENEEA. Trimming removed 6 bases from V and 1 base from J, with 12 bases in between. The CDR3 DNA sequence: TGTGCCAGCAGTGAAAACAGGGAGAACACTGAAGCTTTCTTT. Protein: CASSENRENTEAFF.

The CDR3 loop reads CASSPGSGYYEQYF. CDR3 in DNA: TGTGCCAGCTCCCCGGGGTCCGGATACTACGAGCAGTACTTC. The chain uses TRBV27 and TRBJ2-7; tentatively, D is TRBD2 (5 bases). This CDR3 has 14 residues. V lost 8 bases and J 3 bases, leaving 17 bases between the germline ends. Germline values: CDR1 MNHEY, CDR2 SMNVEV (reference sequence).

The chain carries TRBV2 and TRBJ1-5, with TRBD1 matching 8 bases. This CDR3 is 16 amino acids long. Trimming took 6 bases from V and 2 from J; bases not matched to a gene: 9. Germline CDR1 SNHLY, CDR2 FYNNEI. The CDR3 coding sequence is TGTGCCAGCAGCCCCGGACAGGGCGTAGGCAATCAGCCCCAGCATTTT. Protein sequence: CASSPGQGVGNQPQHF.

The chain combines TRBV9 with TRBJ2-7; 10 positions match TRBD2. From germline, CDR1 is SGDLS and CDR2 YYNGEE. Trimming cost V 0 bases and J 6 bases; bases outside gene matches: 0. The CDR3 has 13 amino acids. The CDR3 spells CASSVGTSGEQYF. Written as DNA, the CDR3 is TGTGCCAGCAGCGTAGGGACTAGCGGCGAGCAGTACTTC.

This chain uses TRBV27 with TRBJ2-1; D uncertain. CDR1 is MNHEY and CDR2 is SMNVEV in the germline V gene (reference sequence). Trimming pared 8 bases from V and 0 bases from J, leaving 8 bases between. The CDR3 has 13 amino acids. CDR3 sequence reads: CASAEASYNEQFF. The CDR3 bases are TGTGCCAGCGCTGAGGCCTCCTACAATGAGCAGTTCTTC.

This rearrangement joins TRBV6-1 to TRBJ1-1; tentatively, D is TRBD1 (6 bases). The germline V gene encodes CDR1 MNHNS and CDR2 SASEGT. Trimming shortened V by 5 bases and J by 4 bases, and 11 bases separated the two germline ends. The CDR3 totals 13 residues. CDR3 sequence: CASSRDTGTEAFF. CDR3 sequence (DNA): TGTGCCAGCAGTAGGGACACCGGCACTGAAGCTTTCTTT.

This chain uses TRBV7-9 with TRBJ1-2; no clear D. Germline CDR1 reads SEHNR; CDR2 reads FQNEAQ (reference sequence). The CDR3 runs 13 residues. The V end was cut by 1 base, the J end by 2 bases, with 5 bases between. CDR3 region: CASSLDGNYGYTF. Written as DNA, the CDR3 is TGTGCCAGCAGCTTAGACGGAAACTATGGCTACACCTTC.

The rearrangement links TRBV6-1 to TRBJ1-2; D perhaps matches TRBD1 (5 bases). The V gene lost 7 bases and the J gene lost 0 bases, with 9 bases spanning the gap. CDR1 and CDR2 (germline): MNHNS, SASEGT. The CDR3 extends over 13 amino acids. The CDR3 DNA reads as TGTGCCAGCACCTTGACAGCTAACTATGGCTACACCTTC. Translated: CASTLTANYGYTF.

CDR3 sequence (DNA): TGTGCCAGCAGTTTATACCACCCCCGAGCAGCCTCCTACGAGCAGTACTTC. This sequence encodes CASSLYHPRAASYEQYF. The chain employs TRBV27 and TRBJ2-7; no firm D call. The CDR3 contains 17 residues. The germline V gene encodes CDR1 MNHEY and CDR2 SMNVEV (reference sequence). V lost 1 base, J lost 0 bases, and 16 bases lay in between.

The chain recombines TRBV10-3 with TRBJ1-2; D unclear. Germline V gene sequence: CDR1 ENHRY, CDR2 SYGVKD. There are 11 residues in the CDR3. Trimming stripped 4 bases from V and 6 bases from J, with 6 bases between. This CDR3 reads CAISALDGYTF. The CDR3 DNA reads TGTGCCATCAGTGCGCTGGATGGCTACACCTTC.

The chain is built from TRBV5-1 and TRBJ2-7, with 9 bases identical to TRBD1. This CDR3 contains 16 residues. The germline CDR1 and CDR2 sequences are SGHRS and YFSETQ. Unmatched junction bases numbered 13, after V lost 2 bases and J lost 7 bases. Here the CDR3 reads CASSFASPGQGGEQYF. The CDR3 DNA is TGCGCCAGCAGCTTTGCCTCACCGGGACAGGGAGGTGAGCAGTACTTC.

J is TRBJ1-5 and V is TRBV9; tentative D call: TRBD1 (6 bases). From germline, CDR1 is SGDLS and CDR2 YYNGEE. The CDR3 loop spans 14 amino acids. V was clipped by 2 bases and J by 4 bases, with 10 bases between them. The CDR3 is CASSVGTTNQPQHF. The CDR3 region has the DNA TGTGCCAGCAGCGTGGGGACAACAAATCAGCCCCAGCATTTT.

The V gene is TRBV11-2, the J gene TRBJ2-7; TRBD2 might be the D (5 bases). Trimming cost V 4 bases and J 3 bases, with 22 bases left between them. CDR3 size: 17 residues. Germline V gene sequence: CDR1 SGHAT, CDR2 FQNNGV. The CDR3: CASSSLLETGSFYEQYF. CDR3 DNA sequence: TGTGCCAGCAGCTCACTCCTAGAAACGGGGTCTTTCTACGAGCAGTACTTC.

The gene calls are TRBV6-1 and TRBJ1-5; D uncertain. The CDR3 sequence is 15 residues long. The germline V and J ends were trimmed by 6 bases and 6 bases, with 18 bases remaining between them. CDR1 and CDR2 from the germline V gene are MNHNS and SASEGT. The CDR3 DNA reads TGTGCCAGCAGCGAGGGCTCGGTTGGGAGTCAGCCCCAGCATTTT. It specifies CASSEGSVGSQPQHF.

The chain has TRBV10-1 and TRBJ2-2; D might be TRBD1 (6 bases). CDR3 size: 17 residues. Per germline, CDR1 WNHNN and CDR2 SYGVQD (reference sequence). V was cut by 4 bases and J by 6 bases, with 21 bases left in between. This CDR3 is CASSGVDSVLMAGELFF. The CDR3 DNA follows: TGCGCCAGCAGTGGGGTGGACAGCGTCTTAATGGCCGGGGAGCTGTTTTTT.

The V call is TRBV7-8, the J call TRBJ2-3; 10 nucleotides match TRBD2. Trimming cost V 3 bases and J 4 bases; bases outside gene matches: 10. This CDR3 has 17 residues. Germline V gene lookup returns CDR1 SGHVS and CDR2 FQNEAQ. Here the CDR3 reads CASSFTVGAGGSDTQYF. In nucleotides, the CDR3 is TGTGCCAGCAGCTTTACCGTAGGAGCGGGAGGGTCAGATACGCAGTATTTT.

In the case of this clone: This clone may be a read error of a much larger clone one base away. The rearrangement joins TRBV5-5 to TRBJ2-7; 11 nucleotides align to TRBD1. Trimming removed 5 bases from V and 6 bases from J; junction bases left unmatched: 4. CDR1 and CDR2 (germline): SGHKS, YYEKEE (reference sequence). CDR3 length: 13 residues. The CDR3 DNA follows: TGTGCCAGCAGTTTCGGGACAGGGGGCGAGCAGTACTTC. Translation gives CASSFGTGGEQYF.

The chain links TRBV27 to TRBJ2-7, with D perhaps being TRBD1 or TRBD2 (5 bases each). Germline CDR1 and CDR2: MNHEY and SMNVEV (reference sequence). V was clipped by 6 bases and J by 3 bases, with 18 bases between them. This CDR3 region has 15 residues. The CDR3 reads CASSPTSGPVYEQYF. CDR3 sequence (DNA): TGTGCCAGCAGCCCGACCTCGGGACCGGTCTACGAGCAGTACTTC.

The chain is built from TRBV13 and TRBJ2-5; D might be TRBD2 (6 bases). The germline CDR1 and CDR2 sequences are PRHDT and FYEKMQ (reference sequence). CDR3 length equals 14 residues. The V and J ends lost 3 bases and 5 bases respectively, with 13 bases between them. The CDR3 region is CASSFRESRETQYF. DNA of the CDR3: TGTGCCAGCAGCTTCCGGGAGTCGCGTGAGACCCAGTACTTC.

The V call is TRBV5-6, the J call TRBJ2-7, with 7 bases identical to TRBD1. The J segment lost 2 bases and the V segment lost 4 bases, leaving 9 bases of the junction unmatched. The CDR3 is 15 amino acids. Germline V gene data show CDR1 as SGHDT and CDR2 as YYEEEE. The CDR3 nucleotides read TGTGCCAGCAGCCCCTTGACAGGGAGTGCCTACGAGCAGTACTTC. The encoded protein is CASSPLTGSAYEQYF.

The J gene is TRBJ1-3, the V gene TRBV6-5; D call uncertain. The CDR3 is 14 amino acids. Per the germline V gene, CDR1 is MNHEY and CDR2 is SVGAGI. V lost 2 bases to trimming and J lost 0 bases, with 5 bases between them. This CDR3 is CASSYVGSGNTIYF. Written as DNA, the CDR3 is TGTGCCAGCAGTTACGTGGGCTCTGGAAACACCATATATTTT.